This T cell receptor beta chain was recorded in a study of cytomegalovirus exposure and HLA in healthy donors. Regarding the study as a whole: The study assumed roughly uniform donor sequencing depth for presence/absence analyses. Listed as cytomegalovirus-associated were 150 to 200 TCR beta chains.

V dropped 6 bases and J dropped 4; count of bases not matched to a gene: 3. The CDR3 extends over 14 amino acids. CDR1 LNHDA and CDR2 SQIVND come from the germline V gene (reference sequence). This clone appeared a single time. Antigen specificity is unknown. A multiplex PCR was run with 60 Vbeta primers and 13 Jbeta primers. Produced via immunoSEQ multiplex PCR; TCRdb's table is partial and in-frame only. The data contain approximately 110,000 clones, around 80% of them singletons. The sequence was obtained from a woman in her fifties or sixties in good health and CMV-seropositive. The chain carries TRBV19 and TRBJ1-3; 10 bases line up with TRBD1. The sequenced material came from PBMCs. Here the CDR3 reads CASRDRGYGNTIYF. Here the CDR3 DNA reads TGTGCCAGTAGGGACAGGGGGTACGGAAACACCATATATTTT. The whole variable domain, remainder taken from reference TRBV19 and TRBJ1-3, is DGGITQSPKYLFRKEGQNVTLSCEQNLNHDAMYWYRQDPGQGLRLIYYSQIVNDFQKGDIAEGYSVSREKKESFPLTVTSAQKNPTAFYLCASRDRGYGNTIYFGEGSWLTVV.